This passage covers 29 T cell receptor beta chains from one sample sequenced in a study of blood T cell repertoires in COVID-19 (dated by TCRdb to 2020 to 2022). Libraries came from the immunoSEQ multiplex PCR assay. TCRdb stores this immuneACCESS table with in-frame sequences only. Part of the clones is absent; in the studies checked, under half of the shortfall reflects unresolved V genes, and no reason is known for the rest. The sample profile shows 66,000 or so clones; roughly 78% of them were found once. In total, the top ten clones hold over 7.5% of the sample. The sequenced sample consisted of peripheral blood. These receptors came from a human donor in a cohort sampled during active COVID-19.

The V and J genes are TRBV6-6 and TRBJ1-2; no definite D call. The CDR3 spans 12 residues. Germline CDR1 and CDR2: MNHNY and SVGAGI (reference sequence). V lost 2 bases to trimming and J lost 8 bases, with 9 bases between them. CDR3 in DNA: TGTGCCAGCAGTTACGGTGCCGGGGGCTACACCTTC. Translating gives CASSYGAGGYTF.

This chain uses TRBV4-3 with TRBJ1-6; 7 nucleotides align to TRBD1. CDR3 length equals 13 residues. V was pared by 5 bases and J by 7 bases, with 2 bases of the junction left unmatched. Germline assignment: CDR1 LGHNA and CDR2 YSLEER. The CDR3 nucleotides read TGCGCCAGCAGCACAGGGGTGAATTCACCCCTCCACTTT. Its protein is CASSTGVNSPLHF.

This clone was seen once. CDR3 coding DNA: TGTGCCAGCAGCCAAGCGGGACTAGGGCAAGAGACCCAGTACTTC. Its translation: CASSQAGLGQETQYF. The chain couples TRBV4-2 to TRBJ2-5, with 8 bases aligning to TRBD2. The CDR3 loop spans 15 amino acids. V gave up 1 base and J gave up 2 bases; unmatched junction bases: 3. CDR1 and CDR2 from the germline V gene are LGHNA and YNFKEQ.

The chain joins TRBV30 to TRBJ2-1; TRBD1 might be the D (6 bases). CDR1 and CDR2 from the germline V gene are GTSNPN and SVGIG (reference sequence). The CDR3 is 16 amino acids. Trimming took 1 base from V and 0 from J, leaving 13 bases between them. The chain's CDR3 is CAWSGFPDSSYNEQFF. CDR3 coding DNA: TGTGCCTGGAGTGGGTTCCCGGACAGCTCCTACAATGAGCAGTTCTTC. Full variable domain (missing parts from reference TRBV30 and TRBJ2-1): SQTIHQWPATLVQPVGSPLSLECTVEGTSNPNLYWYRQAAGRGLQLLFYSVGIGQISSEVPQNLSASRPQDRQFILSSKKLLLSDSGFYLCAWSGFPDSSYNEQFFGPGTRLTVL.

The chain employs TRBV7-3 and TRBJ1-1; the D gene is possibly TRBD1 (6 bases). The V gene's germline CDR1 is SGHTA and CDR2 FQGTGA. V lost 2 bases to trimming and J lost 3 bases, with 10 bases between them. The CDR3 has 14 residues. The CDR3 loop is CASSLGPGDTEAFF. DNA for the CDR3: TGTGCCAGCAGCTTAGGGCCAGGGGACACTGAAGCTTTCTTT. Based on the CDR3 plus reference TRBV7-3 and TRBJ1-1, the full variable domain is GAGVSQTPSNKVTEKGKYVELRCDPISGHTALYWYRQSLGQGPEFLIYFQGTGAADDSGLPNDRFFAVRPEGSVSTLKIQRTERGDSAVYLCASSLGPGDTEAFFGQGTRLTVV.

The rearrangement links TRBV10-3 to TRBJ1-1, with 8 bases lining up with TRBD1. The germline CDR1 and CDR2 sequences are ENHRY and SYGVKD. With V trimmed by 6 bases and J by 7 bases, 10 bases remained unmatched. The CDR3 consists of 14 residues. This chain's CDR3 is CAIRGGQGLIEAFF. The CDR3 DNA reads TGTGCCATCAGAGGAGGACAGGGCCTTATTGAAGCTTTCTTT.

The chain uses TRBV19 and TRBJ2-5, with 7 positions matching TRBD1. V shed 7 bases, J shed 2 bases, and the junction held 1 base outside the gene matches. The CDR3 spans 12 residues. Germline CDR1 LNHDA, CDR2 SQIVND (reference sequence). The CDR3 loop is CASMDRQETQYF. The CDR3 DNA follows: TGTGCCAGTATGGACAGGCAAGAGACCCAGTACTTC.

Only one count was recorded for this clone. The CDR3 region is CASSGRTGNTEAFF. Here the CDR3 DNA reads TGTGCCAGCAGCGGGAGGACGGGGAACACTGAAGCTTTCTTT. The V gene is TRBV5-4, the J gene TRBJ1-1, with D uncertain. This CDR3 region has 14 residues. V dropped 4 bases and J dropped 1 base, with 11 bases sitting between them. Germline-derived CDR1 and CDR2 are SGHNT and YYREEE (reference sequence).

This chain joins TRBV20-1 and TRBJ2-1; D unclear. The germline CDR1 and CDR2 sequences are DFQATT and SNEGSKA (reference sequence). CDR3 size: 11 residues. The V gene lost 6 bases and the J gene lost 3 bases, with 6 bases spanning the gap. This chain's CDR3 is CSARVYNEQFF. For the CDR3, the DNA is TGCAGTGCCCGGGTCTACAATGAGCAGTTCTTC.

The rearrangement joins TRBV24-1 to TRBJ2-7; 7 bases map to TRBD2. With V trimmed by 2 bases and J by 6 bases, 3 bases remained unmatched. The CDR3 loop spans 13 amino acids. Germline V gene lookup returns CDR1 KGHDR and CDR2 SFDVKD. The CDR3 sequence: CATSDWAGVEQYF. Here the CDR3 DNA reads TGTGCCACCAGTGATTGGGCGGGGGTCGAGCAGTACTTC.

The chain links TRBV6-5 to TRBJ2-2; maybe TRBD2 (6 bases). Trimming took off 7 bases at V and 6 bases at J, with 15 bases between the two ends. CDR3 length equals 14 residues. Germline lookup yields CDR1 MNHEY and CDR2 SVGAGI. The CDR3 protein is CASKVGSRAGELFF. CDR3 bases: TGTGCCAGCAAAGTCGGGAGTCGGGCCGGGGAGCTGTTTTTT.

This sequence joins TRBV28 and TRBJ1-2, with D unclear. V was shortened by 5 bases and J by 2 bases, with 6 bases between the two germline ends. Germline-derived CDR1 and CDR2 are MDHEN and SYDVKM. The length of the CDR3 is 12 residues. The CDR3 region is CASSPRNYGYTF. Here the CDR3 DNA reads TGTGCCAGCAGTCCCCGGAACTATGGCTACACCTTC.

This clone was counted between two and nine times. The chain uses TRBV5-1 and TRBJ2-2, with 10 bases lining up with TRBD2. The CDR3 consists of 16 residues. After removal of 7 bases from V and 1 base from J, the junction contained 7 bases not matched to a gene. Germline CDR1 SGHRS, CDR2 YFSETQ. The CDR3 DNA is TGCGCCAGCCACGAGGTAGCGGGAGGGAACACCGGGGAGCTGTTTTTT. Its protein is CASHEVAGGNTGELFF.

The chain recombines TRBV10-2 with TRBJ2-1; 7 bases fit TRBD1. Germline V gene lookup returns CDR1 WSHSY and CDR2 SAAADI. The junction had 11 bases not matched to a gene; V was cut back by 6 bases and J by 0 bases. The CDR3 spans 17 residues. The CDR3 DNA reads as TGCGCCAGCAGGGAACAGGGGCGTGGTAGCTCCTACAATGAGCAGTTCTTC. Translated: CASREQGRGSSYNEQFF.

This rearrangement joins TRBV6-1 to TRBJ1-6; 7 bases are a match to TRBD1. Germline V lookup: CDR1 MNHNS, CDR2 SASEGT. Trimming at V came to 3 bases and at J to 9 bases, leaving 8 bases not matched to a gene. This CDR3 comprises 15 residues. The CDR3: CASSDYQGVTSPLHF. The CDR3 nucleotides are TGTGCCAGCAGTGATTATCAGGGGGTCACTTCACCCCTCCACTTT.

The gene calls are TRBV18 and TRBJ1-2, with 9 bases that match TRBD1. The V gene end was trimmed by 3 bases and the J gene end by 4 bases; junction bases not matched to a gene: 15. This CDR3 is 18 amino acids long. Germline V gene data show CDR1 as KGHSH and CDR2 as LQKENI. CDR3 residues: CASSPYGPGQGVAYGYTF. CDR3 DNA sequence: TGTGCCAGCTCACCTTATGGACCGGGACAGGGTGTCGCCTATGGCTACACCTTC.

The chain joins TRBV7-2 to TRBJ1-5; 8 bases match TRBD1. This CDR3 is 15 amino acids long. Unmatched junction bases numbered 9, after V lost 5 bases and J lost 6 bases. Germline V gene sequence: CDR1 SGHTA, CDR2 FQGNSA. CDR3 amino acids: CASSPDRGGIQPQHF. The DNA of the CDR3 is TGTGCCAGCAGCCCCGACAGGGGAGGTATTCAGCCCCAGCATTTT.

In its sample, this clone was seen many times. The CDR3 DNA is TGTGCCAGCAGTTATCGCCTAGACAGGGGATGGACTGAAGCTTTCTTT. Translated: CASSYRLDRGWTEAFF. V gene TRBV6-2 or TRBV6-3 combines with J gene TRBJ1-1, with TRBD1 identical over 8 bases. CDR1 MNHEY and CDR2 SVGEGT come from the germline V gene. Germline trimming cut 3 bases from V and 5 bases from J; bases unmatched to any gene: 11. CDR3 length: 16 amino acids.

The chain couples TRBV5-1 to TRBJ1-1, with 7 bases aligning to TRBD1. Trimming removed 0 bases from V and 3 bases from J; junction bases left unmatched: 2. Germline values: CDR1 SGHRS, CDR2 YFSETQ. The CDR3 consists of 14 residues. The CDR3 bases are TGCGCCAGCAGCTTGGACAGGGGATACACTGAAGCTTTCTTT. Protein product: CASSLDRGYTEAFF.

This rearrangement joins TRBV24-1 to TRBJ1-2; D is perhaps TRBD1 (6 bases). The CDR3 totals 14 residues. Germline assignment: CDR1 KGHDR and CDR2 SFDVKD. Deletions cut 0 bases from V and 2 bases from J, with 6 bases between. CDR3 bases: TGTGCCACCAGTGATTTGAGGGGGAACTATGGCTACACCTTC. It codes for CATSDLRGNYGYTF.

The chain couples TRBV5-1 to TRBJ1-6; D is possibly TRBD1 (5 bases). Germline-derived CDR1 and CDR2 are SGHRS and YFSETQ. The CDR3 runs to 15 residues. Deletions cut 3 bases from V and 6 bases from J, with 13 bases between. The CDR3 loop reads CASSSQVQGNSPLHF. CDR3 sequence (DNA): TGCGCCAGCAGCTCCCAAGTGCAGGGTAATTCACCCCTCCACTTT.

The chain combines TRBV7-2 with TRBJ2-7; no clear D. Germline V lookup: CDR1 SGHTA, CDR2 FQGNSA. CDR3 length: 14 residues. The V and J ends lost 0 bases and 1 base respectively, with 7 bases between them. The CDR3 loop is CASSLAHSSYEQYF. The CDR3 DNA is TGTGCCAGCAGCTTAGCGCACAGTTCCTACGAGCAGTACTTC.

Concerning this clone: This specimen includes other DNA sequences encoding the same CDR3. V usage is TRBV2 and J usage is TRBJ2-3; D possibly corresponds to TRBD1 (7 bases). V dropped 8 bases and J dropped 9 bases, with 24 bases sitting between them. From germline, CDR1 is SNHLY and CDR2 FYNNEI. The CDR3 has 15 amino acids. CDR3 in DNA: TGTGCCAGCTCCCGGGAGAGCTTATCACAGGGGACGCAGTATTTT. It translates to CASSRESLSQGTQYF. The full variable domain, its missing parts supplied by reference TRBV2 and TRBJ2-3, is EPEVTQTPSHQVTQMGQEVILRCVPISNHLYFYWYRQILGQKVEFLVSFYNNEISEKSEIFDDQFSVERPDGSNFTLKIRSTKLEDSAMYFCASSRESLSQGTQYFGPGTRLTVL.

The genes are TRBV7-8 and TRBJ2-7; 11 bases line up with TRBD2. V shed 5 bases and J 7 bases; nucleotides not matched to a gene: 10. Germline-derived CDR1 and CDR2 are SGHVS and FQNEAQ. The length of the CDR3 is 15 residues. The CDR3 bases are TGTGCCAGCAGCCCGCGGACTAGCGGGTCCGGGGAGCAGTACTTC. Protein sequence: CASSPRTSGSGEQYF.

This rearrangement joins TRBV9 to TRBJ2-5; D is perhaps TRBD2 (6 bases). Trimming cost V 3 bases and J 5 bases, with 17 bases left between them. The CDR3 runs to 15 residues. Germline V lookup: CDR1 SGDLS, CDR2 YYNGEE. The CDR3 region is CASSAPGLTTETQYF. In DNA form, the CDR3 reads TGTGCCAGCAGCGCTCCGGGACTCACGACGGAGACCCAGTACTTC. The full variable domain, with the rest looked up from reference TRBV9 and TRBJ2-5, is DSGVTQTPKHLITATGQRVTLRCSPRSGDLSVYWYQQSLDQGLQFLIQYYNGEERAKGNILERFSAQQFPDLHSELNLSSLELGDSALYFCASSAPGLTTETQYFGPGTRLLVL.

The V call is TRBV14, the J call TRBJ1-2; 9 nucleotides line up with TRBD1. CDR3 length: 15 residues. V dropped 5 bases and J dropped 8; count of bases not matched to a gene: 12. CDR1 and CDR2 (germline): SGHDN, FVKESK. The CDR3 coding sequence is TGTGCCAGCAGCGGCCTCGACAGGGGGACATTCGGCTACACCTTC. It codes for CASSGLDRGTFGYTF.

The chain couples TRBV7-2 to TRBJ2-7; TRBD2 matches at 9 bases. The germline gives CDR1 SGHTA, CDR2 FQGNSA. The CDR3 sequence is 15 residues long. The ends lost 5 bases at V and 7 bases at J; junction bases unmatched: 12. This CDR3 is CASSLEGGRGVEQYF. CDR3 coding DNA: TGTGCCAGCAGCCTAGAGGGCGGGAGGGGGGTGGAGCAGTACTTC.

The chain carries TRBV6-2 or TRBV6-3 and TRBJ2-6; TRBD1 matches 9 bases. The CDR3 runs to 18 residues. CDR1 and CDR2 from the germline V gene are MNHEY and SVGEGT. Trimming at V came to 2 bases and at J to 2 bases, leaving 7 bases not matched to a gene. This chain's CDR3 is CASSYLTGGMTGANVLTF. The CDR3 coding sequence is TGTGCCAGCAGTTACCTGACAGGGGGAATGACTGGGGCCAACGTCCTGACTTTC.

Note on this clone: One junction end disagrees with the germline gene, perhaps due to a read error. The CDR3 sequence: CAGRDSLNSNQPQHF. DNA of the CDR3: TGTGCCGGCAGGGACAGCCTGAATAGCAATCAGCCCCAGCATTTT. V and J are TRBV28 and TRBJ1-5; 7 nucleotides line up with TRBD1. CDR3 length: 15 amino acids. Germline assignment: CDR1 MDHEN and CDR2 SYDVKM.